This TCR beta chain was profiled in a study of blood T cells in healthy people across ages. Whole-study results and caveats: Naive T cell percentage showed a strong correlation with the diversity of TCR beta. Per million T cells, the diversity of TCR beta decreased roughly linearly as age advanced.

Trimming pared 3 bases from V and 7 bases from J, leaving 19 bases between. Germline V gene data show CDR1 as KGHSH and CDR2 as LQKENI. This CDR3 is 15 amino acids long. The sample holds a few counts of this clonotype. The antigen remains unidentified. Using a J-beta primer mix together with a sample-barcoded 5' primer, a second PCR was run for roughly 7 to 11 cycles. Each cDNA was tagged by a template-switch adaptor containing 12 random nucleotides. CDR3-containing paired-end reads numbering at least 3 million came from each sample. TCRdb reprocessed the 5' RACE reads via MiXCR and lists one record per CDR3 protein. The table has some 1,800,000 distinct CDR3 sequences, approximately 40% seen once.

The source of this sequence is a human donor in good health. The sequencing input was blood. V usage is TRBV18 and J usage is TRBJ2-7; D perhaps matches TRBD1 (6 bases). The CDR3 region is CASSPRAAKRGEQYF. In nucleotides, the CDR3 is TGTGCCAGCTCACCTCGGGCCGCAAAAAGGGGGGAGCAGTACTTC.